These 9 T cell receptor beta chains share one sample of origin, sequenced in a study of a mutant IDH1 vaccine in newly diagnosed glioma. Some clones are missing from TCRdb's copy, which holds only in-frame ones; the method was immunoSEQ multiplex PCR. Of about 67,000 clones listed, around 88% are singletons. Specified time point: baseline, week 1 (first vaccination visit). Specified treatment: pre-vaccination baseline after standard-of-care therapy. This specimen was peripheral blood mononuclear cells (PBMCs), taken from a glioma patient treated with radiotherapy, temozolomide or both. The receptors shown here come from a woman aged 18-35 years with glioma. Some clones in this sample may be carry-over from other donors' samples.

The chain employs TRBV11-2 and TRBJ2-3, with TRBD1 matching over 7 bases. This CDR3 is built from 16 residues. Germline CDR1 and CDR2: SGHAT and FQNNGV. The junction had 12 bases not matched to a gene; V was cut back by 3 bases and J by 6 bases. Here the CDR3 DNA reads TGTGCCAGCAGCTTTCTGGTAGGGGGCGAGTCTGATACGCAGTATTTT. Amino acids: CASSFLVGGESDTQYF.

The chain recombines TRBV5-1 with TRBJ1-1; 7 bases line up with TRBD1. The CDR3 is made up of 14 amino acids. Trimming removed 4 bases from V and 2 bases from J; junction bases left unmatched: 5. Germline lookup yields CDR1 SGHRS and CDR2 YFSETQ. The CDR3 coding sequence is TGCGCCAGCAGCATGGGACAGATTAACACTGAAGCTTTCTTT. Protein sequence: CASSMGQINTEAFF.

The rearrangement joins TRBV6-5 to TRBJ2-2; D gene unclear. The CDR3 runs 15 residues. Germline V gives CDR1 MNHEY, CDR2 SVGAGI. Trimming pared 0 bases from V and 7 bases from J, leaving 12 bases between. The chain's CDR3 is CASSYSTGLIGELFF. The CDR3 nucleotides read TGTGCCAGCAGTTACTCTACCGGGTTGATCGGGGAGCTGTTTTTT.

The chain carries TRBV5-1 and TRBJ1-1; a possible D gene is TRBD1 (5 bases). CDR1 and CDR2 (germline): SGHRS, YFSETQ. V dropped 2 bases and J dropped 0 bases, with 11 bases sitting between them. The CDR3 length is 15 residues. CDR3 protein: CASSFAGALNTEAFF. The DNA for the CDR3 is TGCGCCAGCAGCTTCGCCGGGGCCTTGAACACTGAAGCTTTCTTT.

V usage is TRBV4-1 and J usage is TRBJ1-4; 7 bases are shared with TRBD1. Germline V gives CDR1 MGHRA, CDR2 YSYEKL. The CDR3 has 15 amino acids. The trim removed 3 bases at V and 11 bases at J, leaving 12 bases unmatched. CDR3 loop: CASSQEDREVEKLFF. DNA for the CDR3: TGCGCCAGCAGCCAGGAAGACAGGGAGGTTGAGAAACTGTTTTTT.

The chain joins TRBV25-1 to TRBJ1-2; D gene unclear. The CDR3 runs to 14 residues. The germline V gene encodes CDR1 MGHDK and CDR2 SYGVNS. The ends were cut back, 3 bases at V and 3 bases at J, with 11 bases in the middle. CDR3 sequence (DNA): TGTGCCAGCAGTGAGCCGGACGTGGACTATGGCTACACCTTC. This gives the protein CASSEPDVDYGYTF.

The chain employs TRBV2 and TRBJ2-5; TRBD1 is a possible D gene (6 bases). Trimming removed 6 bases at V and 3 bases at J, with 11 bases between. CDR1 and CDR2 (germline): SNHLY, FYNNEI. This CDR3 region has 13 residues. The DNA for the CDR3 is TGTGCCAGCAGACCAGGGGTTAAAGAGACCCAGTACTTC. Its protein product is CASRPGVKETQYF.

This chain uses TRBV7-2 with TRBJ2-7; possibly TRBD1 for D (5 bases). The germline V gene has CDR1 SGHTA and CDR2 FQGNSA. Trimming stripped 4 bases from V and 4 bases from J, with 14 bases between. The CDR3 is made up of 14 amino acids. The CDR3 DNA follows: TGTGCCAGCAGCTCATTTACAGGTTCTTACGAGCAGTACTTC. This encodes CASSSFTGSYEQYF.

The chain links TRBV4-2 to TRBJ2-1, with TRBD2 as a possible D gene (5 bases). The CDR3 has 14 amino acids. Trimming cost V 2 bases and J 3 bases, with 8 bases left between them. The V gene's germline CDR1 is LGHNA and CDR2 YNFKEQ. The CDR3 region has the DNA TGTGCCAGCAGCCAACCTGAGGGCTACAATGAGCAGTTCTTC. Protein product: CASSQPEGYNEQFF.